What follows are 20 T cell receptor beta chains derived from one specimen sequenced in a study of blood T cell repertoires in COVID-19. TCRdb keeps only in-frame clones here, not all; method: immunoSEQ multiplex PCR. This table holds 300,000 to 400,000 clones, approximately 81% found once. The sequencing sample was made of PBMCs or T cells enriched from blood (not recorded which). Every receptor here comes from a woman in her twenties or thirties who had been exposed to COVID-19.

The chain recombines TRBV6-4 with TRBJ2-6; D is perhaps TRBD1 (6 bases). The CDR3 covers 16 residues. Trimming took 0 bases from V and 3 from J, leaving 9 bases between them. The germline CDR1 and CDR2 sequences are MRHNA and SNTAGT. The CDR3 spells CASSDSGGDGANVLTF. The CDR3 DNA is TGTGCCAGCAGTGACTCAGGGGGAGATGGGGCCAACGTCCTGACTTTC.

The chain is built from TRBV5-8 and TRBJ2-6; 8 bases are a match to TRBD2. CDR1 and CDR2 (germline): SGHTS, YDEGEE. V lost 1 base to trimming and J lost 12 bases; unmatched junction nucleotides: 3. This CDR3 is 13 amino acids long. CDR3 sequence reads: CASSLSGSPVLTF. The CDR3 coding sequence is TGTGCCAGCAGCTTGAGCGGGAGCCCCGTCCTGACTTTC.

V is TRBV3-1 (or the pseudogene TRBV3-2) and J is TRBJ2-5, with a possible D match to TRBD1 (5 bases). The CDR3 has 15 residues. Trimming took 1 base from V and 4 from J, leaving 13 bases between them. Germline CDR1 is LGHDT and CDR2 is YNNKEL (reference sequence). Here the CDR3 reads CASSQGSTGRETQYF. Written as DNA, the CDR3 is TGTGCCAGCAGCCAAGGGTCTACAGGCCGAGAGACCCAGTACTTC.

Many counts were recorded for this clone. The V gene is TRBV4-1, the J gene TRBJ2-2; tentatively, D is TRBD2 (6 bases). The CDR3 is 16 residues long. Between the trimmed V and J ends, which lost 0 bases and 0 bases, there was a span of 8 bases. Germline V gives CDR1 MGHRA, CDR2 YSYEKL. The CDR3 sequence: CASSQDRLANTGELFF. The CDR3 nucleotides are TGCGCCAGCAGCCAAGATCGACTAGCGAACACCGGGGAGCTGTTTTTT.

Turning to this clone: This specimen includes other DNA sequences encoding the same CDR3. The rearrangement uses TRBV5-1 and TRBJ1-3; maybe TRBD1 (5 bases). Germline assignment: CDR1 SGHRS and CDR2 YFSETQ. This CDR3 is built from 13 residues. Trimming left V 0 bases short and J 4 bases short, with 5 bases between. The CDR3 region has the DNA TGCGCCAGCAGCTTGGGACAGGGAAACACCATATATTTT. Translation: CASSLGQGNTIYF.

CDR3: CASSPTTGRDTEAFF. The DNA of the CDR3 is TGTGCCAGCTCACCAACCACAGGGAGGGACACTGAAGCTTTCTTT. The rearrangement links TRBV18 to TRBJ1-1, with D possibly being TRBD1 (6 bases). From germline, CDR1 is KGHSH and CDR2 LQKENI. Between the trimmed V and J ends, which lost 2 bases and 3 bases, there was a span of 13 bases. The CDR3 totals 15 residues. Together with reference TRBV18 and TRBJ1-1, the CDR3 gives the full variable domain: NAGVMQNPRHLVRRRGQEARLRCSPMKGHSHVYWYRQLPEEGLKFMVYLQKENIIDESGMPKERFSAEFPKEGPSILRIQQVVRGDSAAYFCASSPTTGRDTEAFFGQGTRLTVV.

The genes are TRBV7-6 and TRBJ2-7, with 8 bases aligning to TRBD2. The CDR3 runs 13 residues. The germline V gene has CDR1 SGHVS and CDR2 FNYEAQ. The trim removed 5 bases at V and 4 bases at J, leaving 4 bases unmatched. The CDR3 is CASSNRGGYEQYF. CDR3 sequence (DNA): TGTGCCAGCAGCAATCGGGGGGGATACGAGCAGTACTTC.

This chain links TRBV19 with TRBJ1-4, with 9 positions matching TRBD1. The CDR3 spans 15 residues. Germline CDR1 is LNHDA and CDR2 is SQIVND (reference sequence). With 3 bases clipped from V and 7 bases from J, the junction kept 6 bases outside the gene matches. Here the CDR3 DNA reads TGTGCCAGTAGTATCCCCGGGACAGGGAGTGAAAAACTGTTTTTT. Amino acid sequence: CASSIPGTGSEKLFF.

The chain uses TRBV4-2 and TRBJ1-5; possible D gene TRBD1, 5 bases. V lost 1 base and J 7 bases, leaving 11 bases between the germline ends. The length of the CDR3 is 14 residues. Germline V lookup: CDR1 LGHNA, CDR2 YNFKEQ. The CDR3 loop reads CASSQGGPDQPQHF. The CDR3, as DNA: TGTGCCAGCAGCCAAGGGGGCCCCGACCAGCCCCAGCATTTT.

The chain employs TRBV28 and TRBJ2-1, with a possible D match to TRBD1 (5 bases). The V gene lost 2 bases and the J gene lost 14 bases, with 10 bases spanning the gap. The germline V gene has CDR1 MDHEN and CDR2 SYDVKM. This CDR3 has 11 amino acids. CDR3 nucleotides: TGTGCCAGCAGTTTAGGCAGGGCCAAGTTCTTC. Translating it yields CASSLGRAKFF.

The V and J genes are TRBV24-1 and TRBJ2-5; 7 bases are a match to TRBD2. CDR1 is KGHDR, CDR2 SFDVKD, per germline. The CDR3 loop spans 17 amino acids. Germline trimming cut 1 base from V and 1 base from J; bases unmatched to any gene: 8. The CDR3 nucleotides read TGTGCCACCAGTGATTTCGAGGGAGGGCCGGGCCAAGAGACCCAGTACTTC. It translates to CATSDFEGGPGQETQYF.

This clone has more than one count but fewer than ten. The sample has other DNA sequences that encode this CDR3 too. The chain recombines TRBV30 with TRBJ1-2; TRBD1 might be the D (6 bases). Germline V lookup: CDR1 GTSNPN, CDR2 SVGIG (reference sequence). This CDR3 comprises 12 residues. V was clipped by 0 bases and J by 4 bases, with 6 bases between them. Here the CDR3 DNA reads TGTGCCTGGAGTGTACAGGGCTATGGCTACACCTTC. It specifies CAWSVQGYGYTF.

The chain couples TRBV5-6 to TRBJ1-3; TRBD1 might be the D (5 bases). The CDR3 runs 16 residues. CDR1 and CDR2 (germline): SGHDT, YYEEEE. V gave up 4 bases and J gave up 0 bases, with 14 bases separating them. In DNA form, the CDR3 reads TGTGCCAGCAGCCTCCAGGGCTTCGCCTCTGGAAACACCATATATTTT. The encoded protein is CASSLQGFASGNTIYF.

This clone was seen at least ten times. The chain couples TRBV19 to TRBJ2-1, with 10 bases fitting TRBD1. The CDR3 is 15 residues long. CDR1 is LNHDA, CDR2 SQIVND, per germline (reference sequence). V shed 6 bases, J shed 6 bases, and the junction held 8 bases outside the gene matches. The CDR3 here is CASRDAGTGVNEQFF. The CDR3 DNA reads as TGTGCCAGTAGGGATGCCGGGACAGGGGTCAATGAGCAGTTCTTC.

This clone was observed a handful of times. The chain links TRBV9 to TRBJ2-2; D call uncertain. Between the trimmed V and J ends, which lost 1 base and 8 bases, there was a span of 9 bases. The germline V gene has CDR1 SGDLS and CDR2 YYNGEE. The CDR3 is 13 amino acids. CDR3 protein: CASSVRSTGELFF. CDR3 coding DNA: TGTGCCAGCAGCGTACGTAGTACGGGGGAGCTGTTTTTT.

This clone occurred a few times. J is TRBJ2-2 and V is TRBV4-3; D may be TRBD2 (5 bases). There are 17 residues in the CDR3. CDR1 and CDR2 (germline): LGHNA, YSLEER. Trimming left V 2 bases short and J 4 bases short, with 17 bases between. The CDR3 DNA reads as TGCGCCAGCAGCCAACAAATGGACTTTCCCGGCACCGGGGAGCTGTTTTTT. Translating it yields CASSQQMDFPGTGELFF.

This clone was seen a few times. V is TRBV28 and J is TRBJ1-6, with TRBD1 matching 7 bases. The CDR3 runs 14 residues. Germline values: CDR1 MDHEN, CDR2 SYDVKM. The trim removed 8 bases at V and 6 bases at J, leaving 7 bases unmatched. The CDR3 nucleotides read TGTGCCAGCGGTATAGGGGGCCGTAATTCACCCCTCCACTTT. It yields the protein CASGIGGRNSPLHF.

V gene TRBV7-6 combines with J gene TRBJ1-4; the D is unclear. The CDR3 sequence is 15 residues long. Germline V CDR1 and CDR2: SGHVS, FNYEAQ. V lost 0 bases and J 6 bases, leaving 11 bases between the germline ends. The CDR3 coding sequence is TGTGCCAGCAGCTTAGCAGCAGGCTTAGATGAAAAACTGTTTTTT. Protein: CASSLAAGLDEKLFF.

Here the CDR3 reads CAITGEGNSYEQYF. The CDR3, as DNA: TGTGCCATCACAGGGGAGGGGAACTCCTACGAGCAGTACTTC. This chain links TRBV10-3 with TRBJ2-7, with D perhaps matching TRBD2 (7 bases). V gave up 7 bases and J gave up 0 bases, with 13 bases separating them. This CDR3 is 14 amino acids long. Germline values: CDR1 ENHRY, CDR2 SYGVKD.

The J gene is TRBJ2-5, the V gene TRBV28; 8 nucleotides line up with TRBD2. The CDR3 covers 13 residues. The trim removed 6 bases at V and 6 bases at J, leaving 6 bases unmatched. Per germline, CDR1 MDHEN and CDR2 SYDVKM. CDR3 nucleotide sequence: TGTGCCAGCAGCCTCGGGACTAGACAGACCCAGTACTTC. Its translation is CASSLGTRQTQYF.